Listed below are T cell receptor beta chains from one sample, sequenced in a study of patients and donors after allogeneic stem cell transplantation. TCRdb ran MiXCR on the RT-PCR reads and lists one entry per CDR3 protein. This sample has 410,000 or so distinct CDR3 sequences, with roughly 17% found just once. The sequenced sample consisted of blood, either unsorted or a sorted T cell fraction (not recorded which). These receptors were obtained from a human donor who was either an allogeneic HSCT recipient or a stem cell or donor lymphocyte infusion donor (not recorded which). It is not recorded whose cells these are; they may come from a transplant donor. Both conserved end residues are part of each CDR3.

TRBJ1-2,13,TRBV7-9,CASSEKGARGYTF
TRBJ2-7,13,TRBV24-1,CATSDPSLREQYF
TRBJ2-7,13,TRBV3-1,CASSHLAGGEQYF
TRBJ2-5,14,TRBV7-9,CASSRTGGSETQYF
TRBJ2-7,18,TRBV27,CASSFSRTGSEGSYEQYF
TRBJ2-3,16,TRBV5-1,CASSPISGGAGDTQYF
TRBJ1-2,13,TRBV12-3/TRBV12-4,CASSVRDIRGYTF
TRBJ2-7,16,TRBV5-1,CASSSTGLAGVNEQYF
TRBJ2-3,15,TRBV23-1,CASSQRDGETDTQYF
TRBJ1-5,12,TRBV20-1,CSAQQGNQPQHF
TRBJ2-3,16,TRBV5-6,CASSPILAALTDTQYF
TRBJ1-2,15,TRBV5-5,CASSLGSSRGYGYTF
TRBJ2-7,15,TRBV11-2,CASSLGGVIVDEQYF
TRBJ2-6,16,TRBV19,CASSPAGHSGANVLTF
TRBJ1-5,14,TRBV12-3/TRBV12-4,CASSYQGLNQPQHF
TRBJ2-4,19,TRBV5-1,CASSLDRTGDLLAKNIQYF
TRBJ2-1,14,TRBV2,CAGGAGGAYREQFF
TRBJ2-2,15,TRBV29-1,CSVEDHGGRVGELFF
TRBJ2-5,15,TRBV29-1,CSVGHRGQPQETQYF
TRBJ1-1,19,TRBV14,CASSQDRSMRDIMNTEAFF
TRBJ2-6,17,TRBV2,CASSASAVTSGANVLTF
TRBJ2-7,15,TRBV3-1,CASSLARPASYEQYF
TRBJ1-2,12,TRBV12-3/TRBV12-4,CASGGENYGYTF
TRBJ1-2,12,TRBV20-1,CSARWDSYGYTF
TRBJ2-1,15,TRBV12-3/TRBV12-4,CASSLRARTYNEQFF
TRBJ2-7,17,TRBV11-2,CASSLITMVGRSYEQYF
TRBJ1-5,15,TRBV12-3/TRBV12-4,CASSRGQVGNQPQHF
TRBJ1-1,10,TRBV29-1,CSVRGSRAFF
TRBJ2-7,17,TRBV20-1,CSARGLTGQGTGYEQYF
TRBJ2-1,11,TRBV5-6,CASSSGTIFFF
TRBJ2-6,18,TRBV7-8,CASSLEGGGSSGANVLTF
TRBJ2-7,14,TRBV5-1,CASSSRGLSYEQYF
TRBJ1-2,14,TRBV12-3/TRBV12-4,CASSQRQVLYGYTF
TRBJ2-7,14,TRBV7-2,CASSSAGQGYEQYF
TRBJ1-2,14,TRBV5-1,CASSPSSTNYGYTF
TRBJ2-1,16,TRBV11-1,CASSFGLAGSYNEQFF
TRBJ2-7,14,TRBV11-2,CASTQLAGGPVQYF
TRBJ2-6,15,TRBV25-1,CASSGARGGANVLTF
TRBJ1-5,15,TRBV12-3/TRBV12-4,CASRPQTGSNQPQHF
TRBJ2-1,14,TRBV5-1,CASSFWTENNEQFF
TRBJ2-1,18,TRBV11-1,CASSLPPGGQSSYNEQFF
TRBJ1-1,13,TRBV20-1,CSASLLGSAEAFF
TRBJ2-3,16,TRBV6-1,CASSTRKVGRRLGQYF
TRBJ2-1,16,TRBV9,CASSPRLSLNYNEQFF
TRBJ1-1,14,TRBV10-3,CAISPRGGNTEAFF
TRBJ2-1,14,TRBV7-9,CASSLAVLYNEQFF
TRBJ1-1,15,TRBV18,CASSPGAGGGSEAFF
TRBJ2-2,15,TRBV9,CASSVGGTGTGELFF
TRBJ1-2,13,TRBV6-5,CASSSSGKDGYTF
TRBJ2-2,15,TRBV19,CASSILAGARGELFF